The subject of this entry is one T cell receptor (beta chain). Its antigen is not known. PCR involved 60 Vbeta and 13 Jbeta primers. In the study's own analysis: Counted up in a later analysis, unique TCR beta chains came to about 80 million, with 9.5 million to 13 million shared. The table came from immunoSEQ multiplex PCR; TCRdb's copy has only in-frame clones and leaves some out. V and J calls and clone size follow that table, whereas D and trimming were derived from the DNA. There are approximately 110,000 clones in the sample; over 9.5% occur only once, and roughly 15% lies in the top ten. The data belong to a study of cytomegalovirus exposure and HLA in healthy donors. General study results and limits: A later analysis linked 15,000 to 20,000 TCR beta sequences to HLA alleles at 0.05 false discovery rate. Solely CMV serostatus was available to characterize immune exposure.

Specimen: PBMCs. This TCR was sampled from a man in his forties or fifties in good health and CMV-seropositive.

The CDR3 region has the DNA TGTGCCAGCAGTTACTCGGTCCAAAGGGGTGGCTACACCTTC. Protein product: CASSYSVQRGGYTF. The chain couples TRBV6-6 to TRBJ1-2; possible D gene TRBD1, 5 bases. From germline, CDR1 is MNHNY and CDR2 SVGAGI (reference sequence). Deletions cut 0 bases from V and 7 bases from J, with 12 bases between. The CDR3 spans 14 residues.